Listed here are 27 T cell receptor beta chains from one sample, sequenced in a study of cytomegalovirus exposure and HLA in healthy donors. Researchers ran the PCR with 60 Vbeta and 13 Jbeta primers. Profiled with immunoSEQ multiplex PCR; TCRdb holds only in-frame clones, not every one. The table shows 95,000 to 110,000 clones, with approximately 80% occurring only once. The sequencing input was PBMCs. The receptor set was obtained from a woman aged 35 to 49 in good health and CMV-seronegative.

This clone was counted a single time. The rearrangement uses TRBV2 and TRBJ2-1; D not resolved. The CDR3 contains 14 residues. From germline, CDR1 is SNHLY and CDR2 FYNNEI. V lost 7 bases, J lost 12 bases, and 22 bases lay in between. The CDR3 nucleotides are TGTGCCAGCACCTCGATGGCAAATTTCGCTGGGCAGTTCTTC. Translating gives CASTSMANFAGQFF.

This rearrangement joins TRBV5-4 to TRBJ2-1; 11 bases agree with TRBD2. J gave up 9 bases and V 4 bases, and 12 bases lay outside the gene matches. The CDR3 has 16 amino acids. In germline, CDR1 is SGHNT, CDR2 YYREEE (reference sequence). The CDR3 DNA is TGTGCCAGCAGCCTTTACCTAGCGGGAGGTCCCGGTGAGCAGTTCTTC. Protein sequence: CASSLYLAGGPGEQFF.

The chain combines TRBV7-9 with TRBJ2-1, with D maybe TRBD1 (6 bases). The CDR3 contains 15 residues. V was trimmed by 5 bases and J by 2 bases, leaving 13 bases between them. Germline V gives CDR1 SEHNR, CDR2 FQNEAQ (reference sequence). The CDR3 region has the DNA TGTGCCAGCAGCCCCCCGACAGGTGCCTACAATGAGCAGTTCTTC. Translated: CASSPPTGAYNEQFF.

J is TRBJ1-6 and V is TRBV6-1; tentative D call: TRBD1 (6 bases). This CDR3 is 16 amino acids long. The germline V and J ends were trimmed by 2 bases and 7 bases, with 15 bases remaining between them. Per the germline V gene, CDR1 is MNHNS and CDR2 is SASEGT. CDR3 residues: CASSEKFFQGNSPLHF. The CDR3 DNA follows: TGTGCCAGCAGTGAAAAGTTCTTTCAGGGGAATTCACCCCTCCACTTT.

The rearrangement links TRBV19 to TRBJ1-5; 9 bases map to TRBD1. With 1 base clipped from V and 6 bases from J, the junction kept 4 bases outside the gene matches. Germline V gene sequence: CDR1 LNHDA, CDR2 SQIVND (reference sequence). CDR3 length: 15 amino acids. The CDR3 reads CASSIAGTGSQPQHF. CDR3 coding DNA: TGTGCCAGTAGTATAGCGGGGACAGGGAGTCAGCCCCAGCATTTT.

The J gene is TRBJ2-5, the V gene TRBV19, with 7 bases fitting TRBD1. Losses at the gene ends were 7 bases for V and 5 bases for J; bases not matched to a gene: 10. CDR1 is LNHDA and CDR2 is SQIVND in the germline V gene (reference sequence). The CDR3 has 14 residues. This CDR3 reads CASKHVGGVETQYF. The CDR3 DNA reads as TGTGCCAGTAAACACGTAGGGGGCGTGGAGACCCAGTACTTC.

This clone was recorded only once. This CDR3 reads CASSLFLQETQYF. CDR3 nucleotide sequence: TGTGCCAGCAGCTTGTTTCTCCAAGAGACCCAGTACTTC. V and J are TRBV5-6 and TRBJ2-5; the D is unclear. The CDR3 is made up of 13 amino acids. V lost 1 base, J lost 1 base, and 5 bases lay in between. Germline assignment: CDR1 SGHDT and CDR2 YYEEEE.

The CDR3: CASSLSEVETQYF. CDR3 nucleotide sequence: TGTGCCAGCAGCCTAAGCGAAGTAGAGACCCAGTACTTC. This chain joins TRBV7-9 and TRBJ2-5; no clear D. V was pared by 5 bases and J by 4 bases, with 11 bases between. Germline values: CDR1 SEHNR, CDR2 FQNEAQ (reference sequence). The CDR3 totals 13 residues.

This chain joins TRBV5-4 and TRBJ2-5; D uncertain. Trimming shortened V by 1 base and J by 2 bases, and 6 bases separated the two germline ends. Germline CDR1 SGHNT, CDR2 YYREEE (reference sequence). The CDR3 length is 13 residues. The CDR3 spells CASSLQIQETQYF. In nucleotides, the CDR3 is TGTGCCAGCAGCTTGCAGATACAAGAGACCCAGTACTTC.

The CDR3 reads CASNRQGGYGYTF. CDR3 bases: TGTGCCAGCAACAGACAGGGCGGTTATGGCTACACCTTC. The rearrangement joins TRBV28 to TRBJ1-2; TRBD1 agrees at 7 bases. Germline CDR1 is MDHEN and CDR2 is SYDVKM. This CDR3 is 13 amino acids long. Trimming cost V 7 bases and J 5 bases; bases outside gene matches: 7.

CDR3 sequence (DNA): TGTGCCAGCAGTTTATTCGGGACTAGCAACACCGGGGAGCTGTTTTTT. This sequence encodes CASSLFGTSNTGELFF. The chain uses TRBV6-5 and TRBJ2-2, with 9 bases that match TRBD2. This CDR3 is built from 16 residues. With 4 bases clipped from V and 2 bases from J, the junction kept 5 bases outside the gene matches. Germline assignment: CDR1 MNHEY and CDR2 SVGAGI.

CDR3 nucleotide sequence: TGTGCCAGCTCACCCAAGCGGGATCCGGAGACCCAGTACTTC. It is translated as CASSPKRDPETQYF. The chain has TRBV18 and TRBJ2-5, with 7 bases aligning to TRBD2. V lost 3 bases, J lost 5 bases, and 6 bases stayed unmatched. CDR1 and CDR2 (germline): KGHSH, LQKENI. This CDR3 spans 14 amino acids.

This chain connects TRBV30 to TRBJ2-2; D might be TRBD2 (5 bases). The CDR3 is 14 residues long. V dropped 3 bases and J dropped 1 base, with 9 bases sitting between them. CDR1 GTSNPN and CDR2 SVGIG come from the germline V gene (reference sequence). The CDR3 loop reads CAWRGLMNTGELFF. CDR3 nucleotide sequence: TGTGCCTGGAGAGGACTGATGAACACCGGGGAGCTGTTTTTT.

This clone has a single count. The chain links TRBV7-3 to TRBJ2-3; D is possibly TRBD2 (6 bases). V was trimmed by 2 bases and J by 4 bases, leaving 13 bases between them. Germline V lookup: CDR1 SGHTA, CDR2 FQGTGA. The CDR3 consists of 15 residues. The CDR3 reads CASSLSRDSPDTQYF. The CDR3 coding sequence is TGTGCCAGCAGCTTATCGCGGGACTCCCCAGATACGCAGTATTTT.

The gene calls are TRBV29-1 and TRBJ2-3, with 12 positions matching TRBD2. V lost 6 bases and J lost 6; bases outside the gene matches: 1. The CDR3 totals 12 residues. The germline V gene has CDR1 SQVTM and CDR2 ANQGSEA. CDR3 in amino acids: CSVTSGRDTQYF. CDR3 in DNA: TGCAGCGTCACTAGCGGGAGGGATACGCAGTATTTT.

The rearrangement joins TRBV15 to TRBJ1-4; D is ambiguous. The germline V gene encodes CDR1 LNHNV and CDR2 YYDKDF (reference sequence). Deletions cut 0 bases from V and 12 bases from J, with 14 bases between. This CDR3 contains 14 residues. The CDR3 DNA follows: TGTGCCACCAGCAGAGATTTAGGGAGGAACGAACTGTTTTTT. It specifies CATSRDLGRNELFF.

This clone was seen more than once but under ten times. Germline and junction disagree at one end, which may indicate a read error. The chain employs TRBV29-1 and TRBJ1-3; 7 nucleotides match TRBD1. CDR1 SQVTM and CDR2 ANQGSEA come from the germline V gene. The CDR3 is 11 amino acids. CDR3 bases: TGCAGCGTTACCGGGACAGTAACACTGGAGTTT. Translating gives CSVTGTVTLEF.

This chain joins TRBV5-5 and TRBJ2-1, with TRBD1 matching over 8 bases. The CDR3 spans 14 residues. In germline, CDR1 is SGHKS, CDR2 YYEKEE (reference sequence). V was clipped by 6 bases and J by 2 bases; unmatched bases: 4. The CDR3 bases are TGTGCCAGCAATAGACAGGGGACCTACAATGAGCAGTTCTTC. It codes for CASNRQGTYNEQFF.

The chain employs TRBV27 and TRBJ2-7; maybe TRBD2 (5 bases). CDR1 and CDR2 (germline): MNHEY, SMNVEV (reference sequence). Trimming removed 8 bases at V and 2 bases at J, with 13 bases between. The CDR3 contains 13 residues. The CDR3 here is CASGGSATYEQYF. In DNA, the CDR3 is TGTGCCAGCGGCGGGTCAGCTACCTACGAGCAGTACTTC.

V is TRBV28 and J is TRBJ2-7, with a tentative D call TRBD2 (6 bases). The CDR3 is 14 amino acids. V was shortened by 3 bases and J by 2 bases, with 11 bases between the two germline ends. Germline V CDR1 and CDR2: MDHEN, SYDVKM. The CDR3 loop reads CASSLQGTPYEQYF. The CDR3, as DNA: TGTGCCAGCAGTTTGCAAGGGACTCCCTACGAGCAGTACTTC.

V usage is TRBV5-5 and J usage is TRBJ2-3; D unclear. V was cut by 4 bases and J by 5 bases, with 14 bases left in between. The CDR3 is 14 amino acids. Germline V gene data show CDR1 as SGHKS and CDR2 as YYEKEE (reference sequence). CDR3 amino acids: CASSPGYEVDTQYF. As DNA, the CDR3 is TGTGCCAGCAGCCCCGGGTACGAAGTAGATACGCAGTATTTT.

Regarding this clone: Relative to the germline gene, one junction end is altered; a read error may explain this. The CDR3 DNA follows: TGTTCCAGCAGCTCTCGACTAGCGGGAGGGCCGACCGGGGAGCTGTTTTTT. Translating gives CSSSSRLAGGPTGELFF. The chain employs TRBV7-9 and TRBJ2-2; 14 bases are a match to TRBD2. CDR1 is SEHNR and CDR2 is FQNEAQ in the germline V gene (reference sequence). The CDR3 is made up of 17 amino acids.

This clone came up a few times. The V and J genes are TRBV11-2 and TRBJ1-1; 10 nucleotides agree with TRBD1. This CDR3 has 17 residues. Germline V CDR1 and CDR2: SGHAT, FQNNGV. The junction had 15 bases not matched to a gene; V was cut back by 4 bases and J by 7 bases. This chain's CDR3 is CASSSRDLPRDRGEAFF. The DNA for the CDR3 is TGTGCCAGCAGCTCCCGCGATCTCCCCCGGGACAGGGGTGAAGCTTTCTTT.

The chain recombines TRBV28 with TRBJ2-1, with TRBD1 identical over 9 bases. Germline assignment: CDR1 MDHEN and CDR2 SYDVKM. With V trimmed by 1 base and J by 4 bases, 8 bases remained unmatched. There are 17 residues in the CDR3. Here the CDR3 DNA reads TGTGCCAGCAGTTTATCCCGGACAGGGGTCATGTACAATGAGCAGTTCTTC. It encodes CASSLSRTGVMYNEQFF.

V is TRBV18 and J is TRBJ1-2, with unresolved D. The CDR3 covers 12 residues. CDR1 KGHSH and CDR2 LQKENI come from the germline V gene. V lost 4 bases and J 8 bases, leaving 11 bases between the germline ends. CDR3 sequence: CASSHPPEGYTF. Here the CDR3 DNA reads TGTGCCAGCTCACATCCCCCCGAGGGCTACACCTTC.

The V call is TRBV18, the J call TRBJ1-1; D remains unclear. V was trimmed by 2 bases and J by 0 bases, leaving 10 bases between them. The CDR3 spans 15 residues. CDR1 and CDR2 from the germline V gene are KGHSH and LQKENI. The CDR3 DNA is TGTGCCAGCTCACCAAGTACAGAAATGAACACTGAAGCTTTCTTT. This gives the protein CASSPSTEMNTEAFF. Looking up the rest from reference TRBV18 and TRBJ1-1 gives the full variable domain: NAGVMQNPRHLVRRRGQEARLRCSPMKGHSHVYWYRQLPEEGLKFMVYLQKENIIDESGMPKERFSAEFPKEGPSILRIQQVVRGDSAAYFCASSPSTEMNTEAFFGQGTRLTVV.

This rearrangement joins TRBV7-9 to TRBJ1-4; 10 nucleotides match TRBD1. CDR3 length: 16 amino acids. Germline V gene data show CDR1 as SEHNR and CDR2 as FQNEAQ (reference sequence). The J segment lost 8 bases and the V segment lost 4 bases, leaving 10 bases of the junction unmatched. CDR3 loop: CASSWGQGTLVEKLFF. For the CDR3, the DNA is TGTGCCAGCAGCTGGGGACAGGGGACGCTAGTGGAAAAACTGTTTTTT.